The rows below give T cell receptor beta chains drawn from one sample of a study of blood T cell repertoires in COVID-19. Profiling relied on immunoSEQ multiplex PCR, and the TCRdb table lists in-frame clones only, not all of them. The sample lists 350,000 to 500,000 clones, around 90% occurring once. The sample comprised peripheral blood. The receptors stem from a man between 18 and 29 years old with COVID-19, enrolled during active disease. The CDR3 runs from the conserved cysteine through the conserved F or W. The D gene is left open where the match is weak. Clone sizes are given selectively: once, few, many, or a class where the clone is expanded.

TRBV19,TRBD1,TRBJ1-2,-,TGTGCCAGTAGTATAGACGGCAGGGGGAACTATGGCTACACCTTC,CASSIDGRGNYGYTF
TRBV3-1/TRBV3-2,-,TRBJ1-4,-,TGTGCCAGCAGCCACCCAAATGAAAAACTGTTTTTT,CASSHPNEKLFF
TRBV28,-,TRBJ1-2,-,TGTGCCAGCAGTTTATGGCGGGGTTTGAACTATGGCTACACCTTC,CASSLWRGLNYGYTF
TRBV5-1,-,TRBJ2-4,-,TGCGCCAGCAGCTTGGACAGTATAGCCAAAAACATTCAGTACTTC,CASSLDSIAKNIQYF
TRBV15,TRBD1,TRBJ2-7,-,TGTGCCACCAGCAGAGCGGGTAGAGGGAACAGGGGGTCCTACGAGCAGTACTTC,CATSRAGRGNRGSYEQYF
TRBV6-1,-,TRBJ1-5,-,TGTGCCAGCAGTGAATGGGTAGCTGATCAGCCCCAGCATTTT,CASSEWVADQPQHF
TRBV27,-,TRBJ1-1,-,TGTGCCAGCAGTTTGACTCTGGCGGCTACTGAAGCTTTCTTT,CASSLTLAATEAFF
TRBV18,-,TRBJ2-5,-,TGTGCCAGCTCACCACCGATGGGCGGGGCGAAGACCCAGTACTTC,CASSPPMGGAKTQYF
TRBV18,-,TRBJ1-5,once,TGTGCCAGCTCACCTCAAGCAAATCAGCCCCAGCATTTT,CASSPQANQPQHF
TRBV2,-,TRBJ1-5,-,TGTGCCAGCAGTTTACTGGACAGTGGCAATCAGCCCCAGCATTTT,CASSLLDSGNQPQHF
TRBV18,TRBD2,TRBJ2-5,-,TGTGCCAGCTCACCTCCGGGAGGGGGTTATTGGGAGACCCAGTACTTC,CASSPPGGGYWETQYF
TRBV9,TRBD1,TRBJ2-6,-,TGTGCCAGCAGCGACAGGGGTACTGGGGCCAACGTCCTGACTTTC,CASSDRGTGANVLTF
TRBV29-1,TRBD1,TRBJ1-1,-,TGCAGCGTCCAGGGGGTCATGAACACTGAAGCTTTCTTT,CSVQGVMNTEAFF
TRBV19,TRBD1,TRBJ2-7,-,TGTGCCAGTAGTACTACAGGGGGACCCTACGAGCAGTACTTC,CASSTTGGPYEQYF
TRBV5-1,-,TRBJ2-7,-,TGCGCCAGCAGCTTGGACATATTCTACGAGCAGTACTTC,CASSLDIFYEQYF
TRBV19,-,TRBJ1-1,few,TGTGCCAGTAGGCAGAGGGGGGGATCAACAGGGCCTTTCTTT,CASRQRGGSTGPFF
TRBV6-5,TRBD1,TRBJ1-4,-,TGTGCCAGCAGTCAGACAGGGGGAGGTGAAAAACTGTTTTTT,CASSQTGGGEKLFF
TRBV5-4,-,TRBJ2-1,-,TGTGCCAGCAGCCGAGGGCTCAGGGAGCAGTTCTTC,CASSRGLREQFF
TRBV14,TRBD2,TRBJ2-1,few,TGTGCCAGCAGCCTCACTAGCGAATACAATGAGCAGTTCTTC,CASSLTSEYNEQFF
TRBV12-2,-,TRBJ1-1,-,TGTGCAAGTCGCTCGGGACAGACTGAAGCTTTCTTT,CASRSGQTEAFF
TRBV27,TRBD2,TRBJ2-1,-,TGTGCCAGCAGTTCCCGACTAGCGAGCTACAATGAGCAGTTCTTC,CASSSRLASYNEQFF
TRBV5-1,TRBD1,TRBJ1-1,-,TGCGCCAGCAGAACTCAGACAGGGGTCGAGGCTGAAGCTTTCTTT,CASRTQTGVEAEAFF
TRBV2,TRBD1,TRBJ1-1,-,TGTGCCAGCGGCGAACAGGGGTTGAACACTGAAGCTTTCTTT,CASGEQGLNTEAFF
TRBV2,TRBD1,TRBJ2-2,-,TGTGCCAGCAGTGGACAGGGGGTTAACGGGGAGCTGTTTTTT,CASSGQGVNGELFF
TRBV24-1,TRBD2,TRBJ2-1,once,TGTGCCACCAGTGGGGTCCGTGGCGGGAGGGAAAGGGGGAGCTCCTACAATGAGCAGTTCTTC,CATSGVRGGRERGSSYNEQFF
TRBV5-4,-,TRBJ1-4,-,TGTGCCAGCAGCTACGGCGGCACGGGGACTAATGAAAAACTGTTTTTT,CASSYGGTGTNEKLFF
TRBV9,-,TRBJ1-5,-,TGTGCCAGCAGCCTCTCCGGGGGCAATCAGCCCCAGCATTTT,CASSLSGGNQPQHF
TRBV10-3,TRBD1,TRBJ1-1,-,TGTGCCACCGCGGACAGGTCGAACACTGAAGCTTTCTTT,CATADRSNTEAFF
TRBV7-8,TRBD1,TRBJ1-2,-,TGTGCCAGCAGCTTTGCAGGGGGCGGCTATGGCTACACCTTC,CASSFAGGGYGYTF
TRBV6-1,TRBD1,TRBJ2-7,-,TGTGCCAGCAGTGAATTAGGGACAGTGGACTACGAGCAGTACTTC,CASSELGTVDYEQYF
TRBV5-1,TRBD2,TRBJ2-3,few,TGCGCCAGCAGCTTGGCTAGCGGGGGGGCAGATACGCAGTATTTT,CASSLASGGADTQYF
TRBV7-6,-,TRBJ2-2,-,TGTGCCAGCAGCTTTGAGGGGGAAGACGGGGAGCTGTTTTTT,CASSFEGEDGELFF
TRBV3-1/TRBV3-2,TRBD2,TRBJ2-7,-,TGTGCCAGCAGCCCGGGACTAGCGGGGGACGAGCAGTACTTC,CASSPGLAGDEQYF
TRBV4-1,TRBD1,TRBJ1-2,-,TGCGCCAGCAGCCAAAGTCGGACAGGGGGCGCAGGCTACACCTTC,CASSQSRTGGAGYTF
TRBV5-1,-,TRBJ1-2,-,TGCGCCAGCCGCGGGCCTGACTATGGCTACACCTTC,CASRGPDYGYTF
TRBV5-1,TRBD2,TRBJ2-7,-,TGCGCCAGCAGCCTCAGAGGGACTAGCGCAAGCTCCTACGAGCAGTACTTC,CASSLRGTSASSYEQYF
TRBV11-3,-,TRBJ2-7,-,TGTGCCAGCACCCCTACTTTCGGAGTCTCCTACGAGCAGTACTTC,CASTPTFGVSYEQYF
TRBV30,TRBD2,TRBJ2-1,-,TGTGCCTGGAGTGAGCTAGCGGGGGGGAGCTCCTACAATGAGCAGTTCTTC,CAWSELAGGSSYNEQFF
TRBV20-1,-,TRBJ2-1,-,TGCAGTACTTTTTTCGATGAGCAGTTCTTC,CSTFFDEQFF
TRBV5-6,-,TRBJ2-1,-,TGTGCCAGCAGCCTGGCCTCCTCCTACAATGAGCAGTTCTTC,CASSLASSYNEQFF
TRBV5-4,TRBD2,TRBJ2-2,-,TGTGCCAGCAGCCCCGGGGGGTACACCGGGGAGCTGTTTTTT,CASSPGGYTGELFF